This T cell receptor (beta chain) was retrieved from a study of shared clonotypes between healthy human individuals. Clones were sequenced by immunoSEQ multiplex PCR, and TCRdb holds only the in-frame ones, with some missing. The data show over 850,000 clones, approximately 78% seen once. This CDR3 has 13 residues. CDR1 and CDR2 (germline): SQVTM, ANQGSEA. V lost 3 bases and J 8 bases, leaving 16 bases between the germline ends. Specimen: memory CD4+ T cells from PBMCs. Stated subset: CD45RA-negative fraction. This TCR derives from a man aged 18 to 30 in good health. Some clones in this sample may be carry-over from other donors' samples. The rearrangement joins TRBV29-1 to TRBJ1-2; a weak D match, TRBD1 (5 bases). In nucleotides, the CDR3 is TGCAGCGTTGACATTGCGGGTACAGGCGGCTACACCTTC. This encodes CSVDIAGTGGYTF.